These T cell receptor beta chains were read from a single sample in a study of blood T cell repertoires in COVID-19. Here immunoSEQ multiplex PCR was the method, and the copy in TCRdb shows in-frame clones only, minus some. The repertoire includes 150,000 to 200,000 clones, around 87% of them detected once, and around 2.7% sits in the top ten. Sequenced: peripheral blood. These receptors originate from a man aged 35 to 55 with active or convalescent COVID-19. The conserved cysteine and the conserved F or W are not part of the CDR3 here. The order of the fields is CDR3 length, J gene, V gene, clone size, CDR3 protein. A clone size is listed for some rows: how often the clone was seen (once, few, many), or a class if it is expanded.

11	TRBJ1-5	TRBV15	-	ATSIEANQPQH
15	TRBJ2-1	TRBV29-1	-	SVESSGGSLRGNEQF
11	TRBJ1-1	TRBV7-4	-	ASSSGGAARAF
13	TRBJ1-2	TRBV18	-	ASSPPGQGFYGYT
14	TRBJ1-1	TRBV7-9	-	ASSSMLSGAKTEAF
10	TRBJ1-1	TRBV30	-	AWNGGDTEAF
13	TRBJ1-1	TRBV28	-	ATSAPTGAGTEAF
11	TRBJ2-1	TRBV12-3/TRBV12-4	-	ASKLAGGLEQF
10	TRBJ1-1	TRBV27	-	ASSRTGGKAF
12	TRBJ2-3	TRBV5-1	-	ASSNRDYTDTQY
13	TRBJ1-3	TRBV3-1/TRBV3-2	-	ASSQPTGTGNTIY
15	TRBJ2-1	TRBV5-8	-	ASSQPWDIRAYNEQF
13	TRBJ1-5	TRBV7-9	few	ASSLAQGADQPQH
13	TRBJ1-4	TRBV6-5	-	ASSQYRGGSEKLF
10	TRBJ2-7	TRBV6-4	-	ASPVGGYEQY
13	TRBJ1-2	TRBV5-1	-	ATFPNPGQNYGYT
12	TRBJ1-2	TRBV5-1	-	ASSDGQGRHGYT
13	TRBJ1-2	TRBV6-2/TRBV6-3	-	ASSYSTGTNYGYT
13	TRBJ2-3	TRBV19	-	ASSEAGASTDTQY
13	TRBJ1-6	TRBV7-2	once	ASSLETGYNSPLH
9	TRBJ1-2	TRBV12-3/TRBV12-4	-	ASSQAYGYT
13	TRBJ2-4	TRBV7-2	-	ASSLAGTGLDIQY
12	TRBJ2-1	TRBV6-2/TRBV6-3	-	ASSTPPRDNEQF
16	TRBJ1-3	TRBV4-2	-	ASSQDLVAVAGVGTIY
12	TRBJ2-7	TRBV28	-	ASRRTGGTYEQY
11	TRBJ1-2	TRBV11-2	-	ASSLWGQGGYT
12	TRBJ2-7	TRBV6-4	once	ASSDSGTSYEQY
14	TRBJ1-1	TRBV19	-	ASSTPFGTLNTEAF
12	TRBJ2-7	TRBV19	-	ASSISDTSYEQY
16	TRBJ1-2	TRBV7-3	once	ASSVHTPTGGRIYGYT
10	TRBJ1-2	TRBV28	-	ASSTTGYGYT
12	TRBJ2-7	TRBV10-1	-	ASRAGQGPYEQY
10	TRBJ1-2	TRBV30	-	AWSVYADGYT
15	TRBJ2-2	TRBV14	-	ASSQFQTAGVTGELF
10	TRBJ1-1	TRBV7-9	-	ASSRGTAEAF
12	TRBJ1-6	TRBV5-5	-	ASSLVGQGGPLH
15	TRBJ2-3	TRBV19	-	ASSIGPTGSITDTQY
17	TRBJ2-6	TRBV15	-	ATSRDNRRSYSGANVLT
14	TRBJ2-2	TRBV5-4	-	ASSFASRTNTGELF